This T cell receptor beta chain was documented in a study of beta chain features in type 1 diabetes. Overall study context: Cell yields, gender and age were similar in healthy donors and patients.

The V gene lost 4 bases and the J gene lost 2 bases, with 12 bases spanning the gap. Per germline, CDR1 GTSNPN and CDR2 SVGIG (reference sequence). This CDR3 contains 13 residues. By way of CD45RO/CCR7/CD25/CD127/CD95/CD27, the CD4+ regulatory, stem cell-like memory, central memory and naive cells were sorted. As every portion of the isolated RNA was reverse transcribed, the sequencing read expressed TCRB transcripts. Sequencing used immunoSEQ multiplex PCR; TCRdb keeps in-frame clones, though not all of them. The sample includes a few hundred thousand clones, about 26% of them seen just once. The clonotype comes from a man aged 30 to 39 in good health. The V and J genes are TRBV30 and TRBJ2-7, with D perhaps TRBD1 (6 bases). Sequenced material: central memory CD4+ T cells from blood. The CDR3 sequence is CAWTPRGPYEQYF. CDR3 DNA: TGTGCCTGGACCCCCAGGGGACCCTACGAGCAGTACTTC.